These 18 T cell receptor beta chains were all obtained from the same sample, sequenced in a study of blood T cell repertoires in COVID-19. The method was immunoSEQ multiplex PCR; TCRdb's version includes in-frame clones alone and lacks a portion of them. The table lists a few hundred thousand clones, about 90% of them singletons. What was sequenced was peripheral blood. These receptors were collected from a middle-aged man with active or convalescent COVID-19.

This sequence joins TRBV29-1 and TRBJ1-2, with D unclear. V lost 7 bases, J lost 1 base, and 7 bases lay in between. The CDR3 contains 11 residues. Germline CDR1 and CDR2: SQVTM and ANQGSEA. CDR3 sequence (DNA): TGCAGCGGAAGAGATAACTATGGCTACACCTTC. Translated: CSGRDNYGYTF.

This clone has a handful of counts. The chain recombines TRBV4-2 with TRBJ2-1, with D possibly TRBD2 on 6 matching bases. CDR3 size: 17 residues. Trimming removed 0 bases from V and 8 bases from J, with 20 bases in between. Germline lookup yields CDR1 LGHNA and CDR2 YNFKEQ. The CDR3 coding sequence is TGTGCCAGCAGCCAAGAGAGACCGGGAGCACCACGGGATGAGCAGTTCTTC. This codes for CASSQERPGAPRDEQFF.

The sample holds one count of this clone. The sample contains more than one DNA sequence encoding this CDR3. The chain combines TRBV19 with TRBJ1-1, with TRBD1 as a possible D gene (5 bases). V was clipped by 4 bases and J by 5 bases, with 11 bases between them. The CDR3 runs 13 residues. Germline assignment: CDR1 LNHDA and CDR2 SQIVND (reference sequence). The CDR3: CASSTAGWTEAFF. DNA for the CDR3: TGTGCCAGTAGTACGGCAGGGTGGACTGAAGCTTTCTTT. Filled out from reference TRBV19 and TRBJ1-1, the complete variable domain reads DGGITQSPKYLFRKEGQNVTLSCEQNLNHDAMYWYRQDPGQGLRLIYYSQIVNDFQKGDIAEGYSVSREKKESFPLTVTSAQKNPTAFYLCASSTAGWTEAFFGQGTRLTVV.

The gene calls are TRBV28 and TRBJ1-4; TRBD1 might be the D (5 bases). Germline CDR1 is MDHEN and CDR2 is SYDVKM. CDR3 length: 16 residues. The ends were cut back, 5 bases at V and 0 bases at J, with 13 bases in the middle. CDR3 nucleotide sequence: TGTGCCAGCAGTCCTGGGGGGGGTGCAACTAATGAAAAACTGTTTTTT. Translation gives CASSPGGGATNEKLFF.

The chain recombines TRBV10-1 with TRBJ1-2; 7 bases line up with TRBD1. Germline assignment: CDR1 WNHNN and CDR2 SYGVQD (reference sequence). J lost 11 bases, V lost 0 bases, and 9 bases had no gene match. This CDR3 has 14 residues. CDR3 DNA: TGCGCCAGCAGTGAGTCGCCCCTCGGGACAGTTTACACCTTC. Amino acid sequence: CASSESPLGTVYTF.

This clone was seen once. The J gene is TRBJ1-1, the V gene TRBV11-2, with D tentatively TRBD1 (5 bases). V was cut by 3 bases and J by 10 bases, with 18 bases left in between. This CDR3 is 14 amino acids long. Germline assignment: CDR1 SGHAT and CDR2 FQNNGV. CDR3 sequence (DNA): TGTGCCAGCAGCTTCCATGGACATCGTATCGGAGCTTTCTTT. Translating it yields CASSFHGHRIGAFF.

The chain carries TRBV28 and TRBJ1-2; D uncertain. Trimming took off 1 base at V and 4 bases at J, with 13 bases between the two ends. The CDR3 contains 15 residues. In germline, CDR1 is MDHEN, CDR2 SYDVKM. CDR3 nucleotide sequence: TGTGCCAGCAGTTTATATCCCTCCGGTGCCTATGGCTACACCTTC. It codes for CASSLYPSGAYGYTF.

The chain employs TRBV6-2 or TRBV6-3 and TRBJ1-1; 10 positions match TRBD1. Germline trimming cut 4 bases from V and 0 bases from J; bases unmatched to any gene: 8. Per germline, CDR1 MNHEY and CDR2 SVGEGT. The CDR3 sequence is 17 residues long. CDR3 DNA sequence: TGTGCCAGCAGTTTCCCCGGACAGGGGGGATTGAACACTGAAGCTTTCTTT. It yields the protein CASSFPGQGGLNTEAFF.

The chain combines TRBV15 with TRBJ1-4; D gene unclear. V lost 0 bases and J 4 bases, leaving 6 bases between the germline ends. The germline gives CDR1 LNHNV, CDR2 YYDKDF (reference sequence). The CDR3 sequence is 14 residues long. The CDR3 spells CATSRDLSNEKLFF. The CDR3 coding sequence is TGTGCCACCAGCAGAGATCTCAGTAATGAAAAACTGTTTTTT.

The CDR3 is CASSPGLRSGNTIYF. For the CDR3, the DNA is TGTGCCAGCTCACCAGGGCTCAGGTCTGGAAACACCATATATTTT. The V and J genes are TRBV18 and TRBJ1-3; D gene ambiguous. The CDR3 is 15 amino acids. V shed 2 bases and J shed 1 base, with 9 bases lying between them. Per germline, CDR1 KGHSH and CDR2 LQKENI.

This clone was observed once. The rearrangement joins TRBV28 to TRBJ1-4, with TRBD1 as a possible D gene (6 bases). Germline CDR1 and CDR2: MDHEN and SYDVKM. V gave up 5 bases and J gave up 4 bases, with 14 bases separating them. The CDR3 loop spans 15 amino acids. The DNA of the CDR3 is TGTGCCAGCAGTCAAAGAGGGGGGGTTAATGAAAAACTGTTTTTT. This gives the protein CASSQRGGVNEKLFF.

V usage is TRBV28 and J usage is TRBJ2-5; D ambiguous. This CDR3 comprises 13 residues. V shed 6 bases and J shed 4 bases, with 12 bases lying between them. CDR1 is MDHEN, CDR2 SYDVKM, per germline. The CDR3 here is CASSLTNTETQYF. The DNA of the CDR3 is TGTGCCAGCAGCTTAACAAACACAGAGACCCAGTACTTC.

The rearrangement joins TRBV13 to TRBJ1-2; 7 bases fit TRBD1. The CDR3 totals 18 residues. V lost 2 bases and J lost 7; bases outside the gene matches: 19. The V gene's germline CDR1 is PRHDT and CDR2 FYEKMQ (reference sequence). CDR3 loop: CASSLNGRLTGYIAGYTF. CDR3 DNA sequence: TGTGCCAGCAGCTTAAATGGTCGCCTGACAGGGTATATTGCTGGCTACACCTTC.

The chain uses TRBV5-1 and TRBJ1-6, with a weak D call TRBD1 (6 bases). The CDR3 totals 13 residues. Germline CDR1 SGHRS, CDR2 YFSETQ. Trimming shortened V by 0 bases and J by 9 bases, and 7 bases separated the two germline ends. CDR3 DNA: TGCGCCAGCAGCTTGGACAGGGTTTCACCCCTCCACTTT. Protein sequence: CASSLDRVSPLHF.

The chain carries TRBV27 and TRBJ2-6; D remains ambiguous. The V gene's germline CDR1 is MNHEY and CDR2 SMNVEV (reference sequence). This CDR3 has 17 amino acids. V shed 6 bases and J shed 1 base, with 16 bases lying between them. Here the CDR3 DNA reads TGTGCCAGCAGCCCACTGGAGTTTACTTCTGGGGCCAACGTCCTGACTTTC. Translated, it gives CASSPLEFTSGANVLTF.

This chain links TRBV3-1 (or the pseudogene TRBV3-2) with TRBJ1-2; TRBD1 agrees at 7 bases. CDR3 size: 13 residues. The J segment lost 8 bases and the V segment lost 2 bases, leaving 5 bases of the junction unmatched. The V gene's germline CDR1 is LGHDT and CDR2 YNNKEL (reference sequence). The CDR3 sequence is CASSQTGQVGYTF. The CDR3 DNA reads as TGTGCCAGCAGCCAAACTGGACAGGTCGGCTACACCTTC.

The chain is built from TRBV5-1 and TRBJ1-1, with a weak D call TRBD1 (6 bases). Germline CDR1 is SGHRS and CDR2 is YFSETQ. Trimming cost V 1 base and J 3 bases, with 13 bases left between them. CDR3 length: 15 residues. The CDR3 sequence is CASSLNRVWDTEAFF. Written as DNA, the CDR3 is TGCGCCAGCAGCTTGAACAGGGTCTGGGACACTGAAGCTTTCTTT.

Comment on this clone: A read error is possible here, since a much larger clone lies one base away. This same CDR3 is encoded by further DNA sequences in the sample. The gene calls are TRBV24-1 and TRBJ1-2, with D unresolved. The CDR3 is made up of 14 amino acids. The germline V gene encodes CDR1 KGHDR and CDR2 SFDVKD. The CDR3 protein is CATSDSRGWQGYTF. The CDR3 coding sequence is TGTGCCACCAGTGATTCGCGGGGTTGGCAAGGCTACACTTTC.